A single sample gave rise to the 20 T cell receptor beta chains below, sequenced in a study of T-cell reconstitution after alpha-beta-depleted transplantation in children. Preparation of the TCRbeta library used unique molecular identifiers. TCRdb reprocessed the PCR reads via MiXCR and lists one record per CDR3 protein. Of 450,000 to 600,000 distinct CDR3 sequences in the sample, about a sixth were seen once. Sequencing used PBMCs from the stem cell graft donor, obtained from the stem cell graft. The receptor set was obtained from a human donor who donated a stem cell graft to a child with acute lymphoblastic leukemia.

The sample holds a few counts of this clonotype. This chain connects TRBV12-3 or TRBV12-4 to TRBJ2-3; the D gene is possibly TRBD1 (6 bases). Trimming removed 9 bases from V and 1 base from J, with 20 bases in between. The CDR3 totals 16 residues. CDR3 nucleotide sequence: TGTGCCAGTCAGACCGGATGGGGGCCCCGCACAGATACGCAGTATTTT. It encodes CASQTGWGPRTDTQYF.

This clonotype was seen at least ten times. The chain recombines TRBV27 with TRBJ2-1; D uncertain. Germline assignment: CDR1 MNHEY and CDR2 SMNVEV (reference sequence). V was trimmed by 6 bases and J by 8 bases, leaving 11 bases between them. The CDR3 covers 12 residues. CDR3 sequence reads: CASSNLGHEQFF. CDR3 nucleotides: TGTGCCAGCAGCAACTTGGGCCATGAGCAGTTCTTC.

The J gene is TRBJ2-7, the V gene TRBV4-1; 10 nucleotides line up with TRBD2. This CDR3 is built from 16 residues. Germline CDR1 is MGHRA and CDR2 is YSYEKL. The J segment lost 2 bases and the V segment lost 4 bases, leaving 8 bases of the junction unmatched. CDR3: CASSPATSGPTYEQYF. In nucleotides, the CDR3 is TGCGCCAGCAGCCCAGCGACTAGCGGGCCTACCTACGAGCAGTACTTC.

This clonotype was observed a few times. The gene calls are TRBV3-1 and TRBJ2-3, with a possible D match to TRBD2 (5 bases). Germline assignment: CDR1 LGHDT and CDR2 YNNKEL (reference sequence). Trimming removed 1 base at V and 0 bases at J, with 11 bases between. CDR3 size: 16 residues. The CDR3 protein is CASSQGTSASTDTQYF. The CDR3 DNA reads as TGTGCCAGCAGCCAAGGGACTTCGGCTAGCACAGATACGCAGTATTTT.

In this sample, this clonotype turned up a few times. This sequence joins TRBV7-3 and TRBJ2-1; no firm D call. Germline V lookup: CDR1 SGHTA, CDR2 FQGTGA. Trimming removed 0 bases at V and 9 bases at J, with 9 bases between. This CDR3 is 13 amino acids long. The CDR3 DNA follows: TGTGCCAGCAGCTTAACATTCGGCGGTGAGCAGTTCTTC. It translates to CASSLTFGGEQFF.

This clonotype was seen more than once but under ten times. The chain carries TRBV5-1 and TRBJ2-3, with D possibly called TRBD1 or TRBD2 (5 bases each). The V gene lost 0 bases and the J gene lost 3 bases, with 14 bases spanning the gap. The germline V gene has CDR1 SGHRS and CDR2 YFSETQ. The CDR3 has 16 residues. The DNA of the CDR3 is TGCGCCAGCAGCTTGGAGCGGTCAGGGCTGACAGATACGCAGTATTTT. Translated, it gives CASSLERSGLTDTQYF.

V is TRBV5-6 and J is TRBJ1-5; no clear D. Germline values: CDR1 SGHDT, CDR2 YYEEEE. There are 14 residues in the CDR3. V was cut by 0 bases and J by 5 bases, with 9 bases left in between. This CDR3 is CASSLGAGYQPQHF. The CDR3 nucleotides read TGTGCCAGCAGCTTGGGGGCTGGGTATCAGCCCCAGCATTTT. Full variable domain (missing parts from reference TRBV5-6 and TRBJ1-5): DAGVTQSPTHLIKTRGQQVTLRCSPKSGHDTVSWYQQALGQGPQFIFQYYEEEERQRGNFPDRFSGHQFPNYSSELNVNALLLGDSALYLCASSLGAGYQPQHFGDGTRLSIL.

The table lists this clonotype with many counts. The chain recombines TRBV29-1 with TRBJ2-3; tentative D call: TRBD1 (6 bases). Trimming shortened V by 5 bases and J by 1 base, and 7 bases separated the two germline ends. The CDR3 has 12 residues. CDR1 and CDR2 from the germline V gene are SQVTM and ANQGSEA. This CDR3 reads CSVWTGTDTQYF. The CDR3 DNA is TGCAGCGTTTGGACAGGCACAGATACGCAGTATTTT.

This clonotype was seen a few times. This sequence joins TRBV4-1 and TRBJ2-7; D is unresolved. Germline values: CDR1 MGHRA, CDR2 YSYEKL. This CDR3 has 13 residues. V dropped 4 bases and J dropped 5 bases, with 12 bases sitting between them. Written as DNA, the CDR3 is TGCGCCAGCAGCCCTGTCCCGTCCCACGAGCAGTACTTC. This codes for CASSPVPSHEQYF.

In this sample, this clonotype turned up a few times. This chain joins TRBV5-1 and TRBJ2-7; perhaps TRBD1 as D (5 bases). V lost 1 base and J lost 1, with 9 bases in between. In germline, CDR1 is SGHRS, CDR2 YFSETQ. The CDR3 contains 14 residues. The CDR3: CASSLISGSYEQYF. In DNA form, the CDR3 reads TGCGCCAGCAGCTTGATATCAGGGTCCTACGAGCAGTACTTC.

V usage is TRBV5-1 and J usage is TRBJ1-2, with no clear D. Trimming removed 0 bases at V and 6 bases at J, with 12 bases between. CDR3 length: 14 residues. Germline V gene sequence: CDR1 SGHRS, CDR2 YFSETQ. This chain's CDR3 is CASSLVDTVDGYTF. CDR3 nucleotides: TGCGCCAGCAGCTTGGTTGACACCGTCGATGGCTACACCTTC.

This clonotype was seen a handful of times. The V and J genes are TRBV7-3 and TRBJ2-1, with 8 bases fitting TRBD2. This CDR3 contains 13 residues. J gave up 5 bases and V 7 bases, and 4 bases lay outside the gene matches. Germline CDR1 reads SGHTA; CDR2 reads FQGTGA. The CDR3 here is CASTNGGDNEQFF. CDR3 DNA: TGTGCCAGCACCAACGGGGGGGACAATGAGCAGTTCTTC.

This sequence joins TRBV2 and TRBJ2-7, with 7 bases identical to TRBD2. The CDR3 has 14 residues. Per germline, CDR1 SNHLY and CDR2 FYNNEI. Trimming removed 0 bases from V and 9 bases from J; junction bases left unmatched: 8. The CDR3 DNA is TGTGCCAGCAGTGAAGCGCGGGACTACGGGGCGCAGTACTTC. This sequence encodes CASSEARDYGAQYF.

This clonotype was counted only a few times. V and J are TRBV12-3 or TRBV12-4 and TRBJ2-1; 7 positions match TRBD1. The CDR3 spans 13 residues. V gave up 4 bases and J gave up 7 bases; unmatched junction bases: 4. The CDR3 sequence: CASSCETGNEQFF. CDR3 coding DNA: TGTGCCAGCAGTTGTGAGACAGGGAATGAGCAGTTCTTC.

J is TRBJ1-1 and V is TRBV9; D might be TRBD1 (5 bases). Germline V CDR1 and CDR2: SGDLS, YYNGEE. The CDR3 covers 13 residues. Trimming pared 7 bases from V and 3 bases from J, leaving 13 bases between. The CDR3 reads CASGREGDTEAFF. Written as DNA, the CDR3 is TGTGCCAGCGGCCGGGAAGGGGACACTGAAGCTTTCTTT.

V and J are TRBV18 and TRBJ2-7; maybe TRBD1 (5 bases). The CDR3 is 14 amino acids. The V end was cut by 4 bases, the J end by 2 bases, with 12 bases between. Germline V gene sequence: CDR1 KGHSH, CDR2 LQKENI. Written as DNA, the CDR3 is TGTGCCAGCTCACTAGATACAGGAGCCTACGAGCAGTACTTC. This codes for CASSLDTGAYEQYF. Based on the CDR3 plus reference TRBV18 and TRBJ2-7, the full variable domain is NAGVMQNPRHLVRRRGQEARLRCSPMKGHSHVYWYRQLPEEGLKFMVYLQKENIIDESGMPKERFSAEFPKEGPSILRIQQVVRGDSAAYFCASSLDTGAYEQYFGPGTRLTVT.

This clonotype was observed a few times. CDR3 sequence: CASRPGLAGVASKTQYF. The DNA for the CDR3 is TGTGCCAGCAGGCCGGGACTAGCGGGAGTTGCATCGAAGACCCAGTACTTC. The V call is TRBV12-3 or TRBV12-4, the J call TRBJ2-5; 14 positions agree with TRBD2. V shed 6 bases, J shed 6 bases, and the junction held 12 bases outside the gene matches. The CDR3 covers 17 residues.

This clonotype showed up just a few times. The genes are TRBV7-9 and TRBJ2-1; 11 bases are shared with TRBD2. Germline V lookup: CDR1 SEHNR, CDR2 FQNEAQ (reference sequence). The J segment lost 10 bases and the V segment lost 4 bases, leaving 6 bases of the junction unmatched. This CDR3 region has 14 residues. CDR3 coding DNA: TGTGCCAGCAGCTCAAGTCTAGCGGGGGGCGAGCAGTTCTTC. Amino acid sequence: CASSSSLAGGEQFF.

This clonotype occurred a few times. The gene calls are TRBV10-3 and TRBJ2-7; D is possibly TRBD2 (5 bases). Trimming pared 1 base from V and 0 bases from J, leaving 10 bases between. The CDR3 has 15 residues. CDR1 and CDR2 from the germline V gene are ENHRY and SYGVKD. CDR3 residues: CAISEWAGGSYEQYF. Here the CDR3 DNA reads TGTGCCATCAGTGAGTGGGCGGGCGGCTCCTACGAGCAGTACTTC.

This clonotype was counted a few times. The CDR3 is CSASVSNQPQHF. Here the CDR3 DNA reads TGCAGTGCTAGTGTTAGCAATCAGCCCCAGCATTTT. The chain is built from TRBV20-1 and TRBJ1-5; D gene uncertain. This CDR3 is built from 12 residues. V lost 3 bases and J 0 bases, leaving 3 bases between the germline ends. Germline V gene data show CDR1 as DFQATT and CDR2 as SNEGSKA (reference sequence).